Sequencing of this T cell receptor beta chain was carried out in a study of control samples from healthy donors and cancer patients. Trimming stripped 5 bases from V and 1 base from J, with 9 bases between. The CDR3 totals 13 residues. Looked up from germline, CDR1 is SEHNR and CDR2 is FQNEAQ (reference sequence). The protocol was immunoSEQ multiplex PCR, while the TCRdb copy is restricted to in-frame clones and leaves out a portion. The table shows 100,000 to 150,000 clones, with about 90% occurring only once. The receptor comes from a woman aged 50 to 60 in good health. Sequenced material: blood. V usage is TRBV7-9 and J usage is TRBJ2-7; tentative D call: TRBD2 (5 bases). Here the CDR3 reads CASSTSLSYEQYF. The CDR3, as DNA: TGTGCCAGCAGCACTAGTTTATCCTACGAGCAGTACTTC.